Each of the 21 T cell receptor beta chains below was sequenced from the same sample in a study of blood T cell repertoires in COVID-19 (dated by TCRdb to about 2020). The library was generated by the immunoSEQ multiplex PCR assay. TCRdb's version of the immuneACCESS table is confined to in-frame rearrangements and falls short of the full clone set. An unresolved V gene accounts for under half of the shortfall where checked; the remainder is of unknown origin. For this sample there are approximately 500,000 clones; over 75% appear just once. The ten largest account for roughly 3.2% of the sample. Sequences were obtained from peripheral blood. The receptors here all came from a human donor in a cohort sampled during active COVID-19.

The chain couples TRBV25-1 to TRBJ2-3, with D uncertain. Trimming pared 5 bases from V and 12 bases from J, leaving 12 bases between. Germline-derived CDR1 and CDR2 are MGHDK and SYGVNS. The CDR3 extends over 11 amino acids. CDR3 nucleotide sequence: TGTGCCAGCAGTTTTCAGGTCTATCAGTATTTT. Translating gives CASSFQVYQYF.

The V and J genes are TRBV28 and TRBJ1-1; possibly TRBD1 for D (6 bases). CDR3 size: 14 residues. Trimming cost V 5 bases and J 1 base, with 11 bases left between them. Germline values: CDR1 MDHEN, CDR2 SYDVKM. CDR3 coding DNA: TGTGCCAGCAGTCGCGCACAGGGGAACACTGAAGCTTTCTTT. Translated: CASSRAQGNTEAFF.

This sequence joins TRBV11-2 and TRBJ2-7; a weak D match, TRBD1 (5 bases). The CDR3 is 14 residues long. Deletions cut 0 bases from V and 8 bases from J, with 14 bases between. CDR1 and CDR2 (germline): SGHAT, FQNNGV. The CDR3 DNA sequence: TGTGCCAGCAGCTTAGACCAGACAGCCTCAAAGCAGTACTTC. It is translated as CASSLDQTASKQYF.

V gene TRBV18 combines with J gene TRBJ1-5; 10 nucleotides agree with TRBD1. CDR1 is KGHSH, CDR2 LQKENI, per germline. CDR3 length equals 17 residues. V lost 2 bases, J lost 5 bases, and 9 bases stayed unmatched. The CDR3 DNA is TGTGCCAGCTCACCAGGGGACAGGGGCGCGGGGGATCAGCCCCAGCATTTT. Translation: CASSPGDRGAGDQPQHF.

This chain links TRBV11-1 with TRBJ2-3; unclear D gene. This CDR3 region has 15 residues. Per the germline V gene, CDR1 is SGHAT and CDR2 is FQDESV (reference sequence). V was pared by 2 bases and J by 1 base, with 10 bases between. The CDR3 DNA reads as TGTGCCAGCAGCTTACGGGTACCCCGCACAGATACGCAGTATTTT. Translation gives CASSLRVPRTDTQYF.

The J gene is TRBJ2-7, the V gene TRBV28; D might be TRBD2 (5 bases). Trimming shortened V by 9 bases and J by 5 bases, and 23 bases separated the two germline ends. Germline CDR1 is MDHEN and CDR2 is SYDVKM. This CDR3 spans 15 amino acids. The CDR3: CARRPLRGCGDEQYF. The CDR3, as DNA: TGTGCCAGACGTCCCCTTAGAGGGTGTGGGGACGAGCAGTACTTC.

This chain links TRBV6-5 with TRBJ2-5, with 10 bases aligning to TRBD2. Germline-derived CDR1 and CDR2 are MNHEY and SVGAGI. CDR3 length equals 14 residues. The ends lost 8 bases at V and 2 bases at J; junction bases unmatched: 5. CDR3 sequence reads: CASRTSGSQETQYF. As DNA, the CDR3 is TGTGCCAGCCGGACTAGCGGCTCTCAAGAGACCCAGTACTTC.

The J gene is TRBJ2-6, the V gene TRBV3-1 (or the pseudogene TRBV3-2); no reliable D call. CDR3 length: 14 amino acids. The V end was cut by 6 bases, the J end by 0 bases, with 6 bases between. CDR1 LGHDT and CDR2 YNNKEL come from the germline V gene (reference sequence). The CDR3 DNA reads as TGTGCCAGCAGTCTAGGCTCTGGGGCCAACGTCCTGACTTTC. This codes for CASSLGSGANVLTF.

CDR3 sequence: CASSHPAGGSYEQYF. For the CDR3, the DNA is TGCGCCAGCAGTCATCCAGCGGGAGGCTCCTACGAGCAGTACTTC. The gene calls are TRBV23-1 and TRBJ2-7; 9 bases are shared with TRBD2. TRBV23-1 is an ORF for which the function is uncertain. Trimming cost V 3 bases and J 0 bases; bases outside gene matches: 3. This CDR3 is built from 15 residues.

The chain carries TRBV28 and TRBJ1-4, with D possibly matching TRBD1 (5 bases). Deletions cut 2 bases from V and 8 bases from J, with 15 bases between. The CDR3 totals 15 residues. Germline CDR1 MDHEN, CDR2 SYDVKM. The CDR3 loop reads CASSLGGGSEEKLFF. DNA for the CDR3: TGTGCCAGCAGTTTAGGCGGGGGGAGTGAAGAAAAACTGTTTTTT.

The rearrangement links TRBV19 to TRBJ2-7; 12 nucleotides align to TRBD1. Germline CDR1 reads LNHDA; CDR2 reads SQIVND (reference sequence). Trimming at V came to 7 bases and at J to 3 bases, leaving 7 bases not matched to a gene. The CDR3 is made up of 15 amino acids. The CDR3 DNA is TGTGCCAGTAATCCGGGACAGGGGGCTTTCTACGAGCAGTACTTC. Translated, it gives CASNPGQGAFYEQYF. The full variable domain, rest sourced from reference TRBV19 and TRBJ2-7, is DGGITQSPKYLFRKEGQNVTLSCEQNLNHDAMYWYRQDPGQGLRLIYYSQIVNDFQKGDIAEGYSVSREKKESFPLTVTSAQKNPTAFYLCASNPGQGAFYEQYFGPGTRLTVT.

This chain joins TRBV29-1 and TRBJ1-4; D possibly corresponds to TRBD1 (5 bases). V was trimmed by 0 bases and J by 5 bases, leaving 13 bases between them. Germline V gene sequence: CDR1 SQVTM, CDR2 ANQGSEA. This CDR3 is built from 15 residues. CDR3 protein: CSVEDLGGRNEKLFF. CDR3 bases: TGCAGCGTTGAAGATCTGGGGGGGAGAAATGAAAAACTGTTTTTT.

This clone has just one count. This chain connects TRBV5-1 to TRBJ2-7, with 7 bases aligning to TRBD2. The CDR3 has 16 residues. In germline, CDR1 is SGHRS, CDR2 YFSETQ. The V gene end was trimmed by 1 base and the J gene end by 4 bases; junction bases not matched to a gene: 11. As DNA, the CDR3 is TGCGCCAGCAGCTTGTTCAAGGCTAGCGGACCTTACGAGCAGTACTTC. It yields the protein CASSLFKASGPYEQYF.

The count of this clone is one. This chain links TRBV19 with TRBJ1-2; 9 nucleotides agree with TRBD1. This CDR3 is built from 14 residues. Germline values: CDR1 LNHDA, CDR2 SQIVND (reference sequence). V was pared by 5 bases and J by 4 bases, with 5 bases of the junction left unmatched. As DNA, the CDR3 is TGTGCCAGTAGTCCCGGACAGGGGAGCTATGGCTACACCTTC. Residues: CASSPGQGSYGYTF.

The CDR3 DNA sequence: TGTGCCAGTAGTCCGCGACAGGGAAGGGACACTGAAGCTTTCTTT. This gives the protein CASSPRQGRDTEAFF. The genes are TRBV19 and TRBJ1-1, with 7 bases that match TRBD1. The CDR3 is 15 residues long. Germline trimming cut 5 bases from V and 3 bases from J; bases unmatched to any gene: 9. Per the germline V gene, CDR1 is LNHDA and CDR2 is SQIVND (reference sequence). Together with reference TRBV19 and TRBJ1-1, the CDR3 gives the full variable domain: DGGITQSPKYLFRKEGQNVTLSCEQNLNHDAMYWYRQDPGQGLRLIYYSQIVNDFQKGDIAEGYSVSREKKESFPLTVTSAQKNPTAFYLCASSPRQGRDTEAFFGQGTRLTVV.

This sequence joins TRBV4-3 and TRBJ2-1; D is uncertain. The CDR3 is made up of 14 amino acids. CDR1 and CDR2 from the germline V gene are LGHNA and YSLEER. V was shortened by 2 bases and J by 6 bases, with 11 bases between the two germline ends. CDR3 bases: TGCGCCAGCAGCCAATCGAGAGCAACCAATGAGCAGTTCTTC. As protein: CASSQSRATNEQFF.

This chain joins TRBV19 and TRBJ1-5; D unclear. Germline V gene sequence: CDR1 LNHDA, CDR2 SQIVND (reference sequence). The CDR3 totals 13 residues. Trimming cost V 7 bases and J 6 bases, with 13 bases left between them. CDR3 loop: CASTWTGGQPQHF. Here the CDR3 DNA reads TGTGCCAGTACCTGGACTGGCGGTCAGCCCCAGCATTTT.

V and J are TRBV30 and TRBJ2-7, with 8 bases aligning to TRBD2. The CDR3 spans 16 residues. Germline CDR1 is GTSNPN and CDR2 is SVGIG (reference sequence). Germline trimming cut 0 bases from V and 5 bases from J; bases unmatched to any gene: 12. The CDR3 DNA reads TGTGCCTGGAGTGTATTGAGCGGGAGCTTCATCCACGAGCAGTACTTC. Translated: CAWSVLSGSFIHEQYF. The whole variable domain, filled in from reference TRBV30 and TRBJ2-7, reads SQTIHQWPATLVQPVGSPLSLECTVEGTSNPNLYWYRQAAGRGLQLLFYSVGIGQISSEVPQNLSASRPQDRQFILSSKKLLLSDSGFYLCAWSVLSGSFIHEQYFGPGTRLTVT.

This rearrangement joins TRBV6-6 to TRBJ1-5, with D possibly matching TRBD1 (5 bases). Looked up from germline, CDR1 is MNHNY and CDR2 is SVGAGI (reference sequence). The CDR3 consists of 16 residues. V was trimmed by 5 bases and J by 0 bases, leaving 14 bases between them. The CDR3 reads CASSVTGTYSNQPQHF. The CDR3 coding sequence is TGTGCCAGCAGTGTAACCGGGACTTATAGCAATCAGCCCCAGCATTTT.

The rearrangement links TRBV5-1 to TRBJ2-5, with 9 nucleotides matching TRBD2. The CDR3 totals 15 residues. Germline assignment: CDR1 SGHRS and CDR2 YFSETQ. V gave up 0 bases and J gave up 3 bases; unmatched junction bases: 3. The CDR3 DNA reads TGCGCCAGCAGCTTGGCGACTAGCGGAAAAGAGACCCAGTACTTC. Protein sequence: CASSLATSGKETQYF. The variable domain in full, completed from reference TRBV5-1 and TRBJ2-5, reads KAGVTQTPRYLIKTRGQQVTLSCSPISGHRSVSWYQQTPGQGLQFLFEYFSETQRNKGNFPGRFSGRQFSNSRSEMNVSTLELGDSALYLCASSLATSGKETQYFGPGTRLLVL.

This rearrangement joins TRBV21-1 to TRBJ1-2; the table's D call, TRBD1, was not checked against the DNA. TRBV21-1 represents a pseudogene. The CDR3 spans 18 residues. The CDR3 region has the DNA TGTGCCAGCACCCACGAGGCGTTGACAGGGCAAAATATCTGTGGCTACACCTTC. Protein product: CASTHEALTGQNICGYTF.